This T cell receptor beta chain was identified during a study of blood T cell repertoires in COVID-19. In the study overall: Collection of acute and convalescent COVID-19 samples took place in the United States, Italy and Spain. In each case, the material was cDNA or gDNA derived from T cells, B-cell-depleted T cells, or PBMCs.

V was cut by 0 bases and J by 2 bases, with 8 bases left in between. This CDR3 has 14 residues. Germline CDR1 LGHNA, CDR2 YSLEER. Enrollment of patients from Seattle took place during active infection, with longitudinal follow-up. Authors' data handling: By means of reference gene primer amplification, nucleated cell counts were estimated. Sequencing used immunoSEQ multiplex PCR; TCRdb keeps in-frame clones, though not all of them. That table supplies the V and J calls and clone size; D and trimming were determined from the DNA. The sample holds approximately 77,000 clones, over 75% seen once. The sample consisted of peripheral blood. The TCR comes from a man aged 45-65 years with COVID-19, enrolled during active disease. The gene calls are TRBV4-3 and TRBJ2-7, with D perhaps matching TRBD1 (6 bases). The CDR3 DNA follows: TGCGCCAGCAGCCAAGAGACAGGAACCTACGAGCAGTACTTC. Its protein is CASSQETGTYEQYF.